This T cell receptor (beta chain) was captured in a study of blood T cell repertoires in COVID-19. Across the whole study: PBMCs, B-cell-depleted T cells, or T cells were the source of the cDNA or gDNA that made up the material.

Libraries were prepared by immunoSEQ multiplex PCR; TCRdb keeps only in-frame clonotypes and omits some of them. The sample includes about 380,000 clones, 85% to 90% of them seen just once. The ends lost 8 bases at V and 4 bases at J; junction bases unmatched: 8. This CDR3 spans 14 amino acids. In germline, CDR1 is MDHEN, CDR2 SYDVKM. The chain combines TRBV28 with TRBJ2-7; 10 bases are shared with TRBD1. This clonotype was obtained from a woman under 30 who had recovered from COVID-19. The specimen sequenced was PBMCs or T cells enriched from blood (not recorded which). CDR3 sequence: CASQSGDRGYEQYF. In DNA, the CDR3 is TGTGCCAGCCAATCCGGGGACAGGGGATACGAGCAGTACTTC.